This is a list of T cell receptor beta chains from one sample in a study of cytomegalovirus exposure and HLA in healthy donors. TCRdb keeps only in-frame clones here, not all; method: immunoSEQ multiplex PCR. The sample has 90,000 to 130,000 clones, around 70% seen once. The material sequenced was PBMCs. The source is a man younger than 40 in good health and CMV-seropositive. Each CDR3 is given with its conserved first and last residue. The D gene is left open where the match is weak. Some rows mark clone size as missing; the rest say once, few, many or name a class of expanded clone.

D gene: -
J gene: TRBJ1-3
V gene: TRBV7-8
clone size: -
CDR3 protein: CASSLVRGSRAGNTIYF
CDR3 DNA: TGTGCCAGCAGCTTAGTTAGGGGGAGTCGAGCTGGAAACACCATATATTTT

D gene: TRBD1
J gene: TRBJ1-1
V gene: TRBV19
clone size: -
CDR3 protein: CASSGQGPFTEAFF
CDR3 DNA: TGTGCCAGTAGCGGACAGGGGCCGTTCACTGAAGCTTTCTTT

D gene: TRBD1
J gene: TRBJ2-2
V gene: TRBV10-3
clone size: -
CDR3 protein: CAIASDEGALLGELFF
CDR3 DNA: TGTGCCATCGCTTCAGATGAGGGGGCGCTTCTCGGGGAGCTGTTTTTC

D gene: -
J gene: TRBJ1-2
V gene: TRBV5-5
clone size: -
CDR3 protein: CASSPQQGTVSGYTF
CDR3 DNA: TGTGCCAGCAGCCCCCAGCAGGGGACGGTTAGCGGCTACACCTTC

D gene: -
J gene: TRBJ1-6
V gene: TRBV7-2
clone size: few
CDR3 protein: CASRYSVGAGGASPLHF
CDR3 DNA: TGTGCCAGCAGATACTCCGTTGGGGCGGGAGGGGCTTCACCCCTCCACTTT

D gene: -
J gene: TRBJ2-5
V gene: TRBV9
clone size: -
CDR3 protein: CASSVTGWGETQYF
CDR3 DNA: TGTGCCAGCAGCGTAACAGGGTGGGGGGAGACCCAGTACTTC

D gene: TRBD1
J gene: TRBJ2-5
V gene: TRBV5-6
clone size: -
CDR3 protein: CASSSSGTDQETQYF
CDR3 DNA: TGTGCCAGCAGCTCCTCTGGGACAGACCAAGAGACCCAGTACTTC

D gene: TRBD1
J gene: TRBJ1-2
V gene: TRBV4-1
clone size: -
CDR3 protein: CASSPFGTVRSNYGYTF
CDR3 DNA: TGCGCCAGCAGCCCCTTCGGGACAGTTAGGTCTAACTATGGCTACACCTTC

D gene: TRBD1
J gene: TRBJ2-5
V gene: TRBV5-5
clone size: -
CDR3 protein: CASSSAGGGEETQYF
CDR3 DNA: TGTGCCAGCAGCTCAGCAGGGGGCGGAGAGGAGACCCAGTACTTC

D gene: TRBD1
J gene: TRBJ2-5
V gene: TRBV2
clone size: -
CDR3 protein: CASKRDWGQGQETQYF
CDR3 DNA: TGTGCCAGCAAAAGAGATTGGGGACAGGGGCAAGAGACCCAGTACTTC

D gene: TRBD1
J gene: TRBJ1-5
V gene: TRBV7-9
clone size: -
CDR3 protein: CASSLGQGAEPQHF
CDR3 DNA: TGTGCCAGCAGCTTAGGACAGGGTGCCGAGCCCCAGCATTTT

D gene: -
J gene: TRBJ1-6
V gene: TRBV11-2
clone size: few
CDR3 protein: CASSLRGGNSPLHF
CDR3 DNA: TGTGCCAGCAGCTTAAGGGGGGGTAATTCACCCCTCCACTTT

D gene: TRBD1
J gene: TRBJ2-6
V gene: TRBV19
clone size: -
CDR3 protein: CASSTQPGQSSGANVLTF
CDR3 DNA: TGTGCCAGTAGTACGCAACCGGGACAGAGCTCTGGGGCCAACGTCCTGACTTTC

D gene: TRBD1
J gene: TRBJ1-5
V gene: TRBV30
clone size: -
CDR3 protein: CAGHGKGTALGQPQHF
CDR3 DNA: TGTGCCGGTCATGGAAAGGGGACAGCCCTGGGTCAGCCCCAGCATTTT

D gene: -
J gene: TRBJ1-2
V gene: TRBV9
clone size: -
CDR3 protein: CASSQGSPHYGYTF
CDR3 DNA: TGTGCCAGCAGCCAGGGAAGTCCCCACTATGGCTACACCTTC

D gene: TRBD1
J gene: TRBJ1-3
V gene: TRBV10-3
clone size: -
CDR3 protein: CAINRGQGEVGSGNTIYF
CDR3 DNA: TGTGCCATCAATCGGGGCCAGGGGGAAGTTGGCTCTGGAAACACCATATATTTT

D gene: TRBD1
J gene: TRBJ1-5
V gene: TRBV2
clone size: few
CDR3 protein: CASTEDRGKRQPQHF
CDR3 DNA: TGTGCCAGCACCGAGGACAGGGGGAAGAGGCAGCCCCAGCATTTT

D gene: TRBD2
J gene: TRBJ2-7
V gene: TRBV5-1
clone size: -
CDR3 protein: CASSSTSGGYYEQYF
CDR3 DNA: TGCGCCAGCAGCTCTACTAGCGGGGGGTACTACGAGCAGTACTTC

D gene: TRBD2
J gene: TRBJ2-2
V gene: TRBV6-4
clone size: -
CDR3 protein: CASSRLAGRTGELFF
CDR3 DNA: TGTGCCAGCAGTCGCCTAGCGGGCCGCACCGGGGAGCTGTTTTTT

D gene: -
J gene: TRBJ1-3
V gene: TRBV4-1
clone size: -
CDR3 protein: CASSPLWGTRGNTIYF
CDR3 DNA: TGCGCCAGCAGCCCCCTGTGGGGGACTCGTGGAAACACCATATATTTT

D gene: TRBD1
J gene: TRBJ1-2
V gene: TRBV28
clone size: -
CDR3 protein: CASVGQGLRYGYTF
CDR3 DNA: TGTGCCAGCGTCGGACAGGGTCTACGCTATGGCTACACCTTC

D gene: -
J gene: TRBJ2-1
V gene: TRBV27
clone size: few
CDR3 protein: CASSLQEQFF
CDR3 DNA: TGTGCCAGCAGTTTACAGGAGCAGTTCTTC